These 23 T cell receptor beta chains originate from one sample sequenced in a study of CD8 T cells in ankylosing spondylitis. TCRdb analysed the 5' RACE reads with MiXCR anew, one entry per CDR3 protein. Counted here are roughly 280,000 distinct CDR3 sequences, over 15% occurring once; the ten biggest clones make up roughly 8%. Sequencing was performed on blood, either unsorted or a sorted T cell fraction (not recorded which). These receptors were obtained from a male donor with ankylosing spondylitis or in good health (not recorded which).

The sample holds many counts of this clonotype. The CDR3 sequence is CASSLARGLSSYNEQFF. The CDR3 nucleotides read TGTGCCAGCAGCTTAGCAAGGGGATTGAGCTCCTACAATGAGCAGTTCTTC. The chain has TRBV7-2 and TRBJ2-1, with D possibly being TRBD1 (5 bases). CDR1 SGHTA and CDR2 FQGNSA come from the germline V gene. The CDR3 length is 17 residues. Deletions cut 0 bases from V and 0 bases from J, with 12 bases between.

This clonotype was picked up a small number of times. CDR3 DNA sequence: TGTGCCAGCACCGGGAGGCGGGAAGCTTTCTTT. Protein: CASTGRREAFF. The chain couples TRBV28 to TRBJ1-1; the D is unclear. Trimming left V 7 bases short and J 8 bases short, with 11 bases between. Looked up from germline, CDR1 is MDHEN and CDR2 is SYDVKM. CDR3 size: 11 residues.

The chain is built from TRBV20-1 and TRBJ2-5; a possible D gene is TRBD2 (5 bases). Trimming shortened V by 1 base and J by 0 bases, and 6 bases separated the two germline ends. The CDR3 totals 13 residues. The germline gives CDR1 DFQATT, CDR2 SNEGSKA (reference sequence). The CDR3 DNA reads TGCAGTGCTAGAGCCGGGAACCAAGAGACCCAGTACTTC. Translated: CSARAGNQETQYF.

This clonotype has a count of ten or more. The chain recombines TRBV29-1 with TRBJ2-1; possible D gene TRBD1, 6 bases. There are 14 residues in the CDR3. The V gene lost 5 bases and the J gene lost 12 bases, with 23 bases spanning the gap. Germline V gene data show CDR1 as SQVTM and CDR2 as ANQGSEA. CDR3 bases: TGCAGCGTTTCGCCAGGGACACCGATAACCTGGCAGTTCTTC. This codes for CSVSPGTPITWQFF.

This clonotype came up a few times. The CDR3 DNA is TGTGCCAGCAGTTTAGGGACTAGCGGGATGGGCCTAGATACGCAGTATTTT. Its protein is CASSLGTSGMGLDTQYF. The J gene is TRBJ2-3, the V gene TRBV12-3 or TRBV12-4; 12 nucleotides align to TRBD2. With 1 base clipped from V and 5 bases from J, the junction kept 7 bases outside the gene matches. The CDR3 covers 17 residues.

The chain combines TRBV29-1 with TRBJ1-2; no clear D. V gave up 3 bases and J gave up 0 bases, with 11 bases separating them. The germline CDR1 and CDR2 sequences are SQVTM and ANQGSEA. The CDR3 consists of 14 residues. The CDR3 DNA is TGCAGCGTTGATCGGTCAGATACTAACTATGGCTACACCTTC. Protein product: CSVDRSDTNYGYTF.

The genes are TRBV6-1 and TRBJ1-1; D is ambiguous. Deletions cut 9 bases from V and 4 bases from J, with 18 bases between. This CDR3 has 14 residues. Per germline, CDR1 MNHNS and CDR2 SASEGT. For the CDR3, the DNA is TGTGCCAGTTCTCTCCACAGAGGCAGCACTGAAGCTTTCTTT. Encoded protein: CASSLHRGSTEAFF.

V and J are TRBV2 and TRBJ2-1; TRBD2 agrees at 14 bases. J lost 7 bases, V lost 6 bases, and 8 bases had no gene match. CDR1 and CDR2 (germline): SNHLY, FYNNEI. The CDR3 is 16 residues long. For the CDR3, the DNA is TGTGCCAGCAGGAAAACAGGGACTAGCGGGAGTAATGAGCAGTTCTTC. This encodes CASRKTGTSGSNEQFF.

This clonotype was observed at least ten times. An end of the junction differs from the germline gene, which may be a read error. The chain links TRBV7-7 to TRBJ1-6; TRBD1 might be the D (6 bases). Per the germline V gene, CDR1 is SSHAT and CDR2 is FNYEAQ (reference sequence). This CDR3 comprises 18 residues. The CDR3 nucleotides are TGTGCTAGCAGCTTAGGGGGGGTTAAACCTCAATATGGTTCACCCCTCCACTTT. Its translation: CASSLGGVKPQYGSPLHF.

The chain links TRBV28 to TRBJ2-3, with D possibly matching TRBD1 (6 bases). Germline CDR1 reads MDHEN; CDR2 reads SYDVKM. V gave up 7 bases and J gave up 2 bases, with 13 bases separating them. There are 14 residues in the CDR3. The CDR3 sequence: CASTRRGITDTQYF. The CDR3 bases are TGTGCCAGCACCCGTAGGGGGATCACAGATACGCAGTATTTT.

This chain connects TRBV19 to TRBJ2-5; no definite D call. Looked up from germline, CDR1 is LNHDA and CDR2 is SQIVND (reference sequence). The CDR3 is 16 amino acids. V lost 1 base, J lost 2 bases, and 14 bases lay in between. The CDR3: CASSIGRQRAQETQYF. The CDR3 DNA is TGTGCCAGTAGTATAGGTCGGCAGCGAGCTCAAGAGACCCAGTACTTC.

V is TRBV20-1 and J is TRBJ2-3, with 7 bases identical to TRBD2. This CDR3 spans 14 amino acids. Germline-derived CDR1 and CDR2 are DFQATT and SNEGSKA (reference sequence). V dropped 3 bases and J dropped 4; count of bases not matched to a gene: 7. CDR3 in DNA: TGCAGTGCTAGTGTGGAGGCGGGGGCAGATACGCAGTATTTT. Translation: CSASVEAGADTQYF.

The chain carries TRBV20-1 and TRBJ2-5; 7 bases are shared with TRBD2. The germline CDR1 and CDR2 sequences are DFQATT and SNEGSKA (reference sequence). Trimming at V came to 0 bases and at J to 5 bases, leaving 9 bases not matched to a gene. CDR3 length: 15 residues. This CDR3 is CSARDVGGGWETQYF. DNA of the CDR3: TGCAGTGCTAGAGATGTCGGCGGGGGATGGGAGACCCAGTACTTC.

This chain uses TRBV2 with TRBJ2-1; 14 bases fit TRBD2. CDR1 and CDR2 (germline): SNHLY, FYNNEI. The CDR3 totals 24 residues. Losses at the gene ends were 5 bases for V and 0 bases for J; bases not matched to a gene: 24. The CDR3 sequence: CASSLAASFSGTSGGLSSYNEQFF. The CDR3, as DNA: TGTGCCAGCAGTCTAGCAGCTTCATTCTCCGGGACTAGCGGGGGCCTGAGCTCCTACAATGAGCAGTTCTTC.

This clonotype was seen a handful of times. The CDR3 nucleotides read TGTGCCAGCAGTTTAATGGCGGGGGGGCTCGCAGATACGCAGTATTTT. This translates into CASSLMAGGLADTQYF. The chain links TRBV12-3 or TRBV12-4 to TRBJ2-3; 9 positions match TRBD2. Trimming took 2 bases from V and 4 from J; bases not matched to a gene: 7. CDR3 length: 16 amino acids.

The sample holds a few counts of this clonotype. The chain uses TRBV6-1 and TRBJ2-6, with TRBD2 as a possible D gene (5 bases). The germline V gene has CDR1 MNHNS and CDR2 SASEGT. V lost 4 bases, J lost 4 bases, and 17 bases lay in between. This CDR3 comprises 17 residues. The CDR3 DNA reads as TGTGCCAGCAGTGGGCCGGGCGGGCGATCCGGGGCCAACGTCCTGACTTTC. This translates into CASSGPGGRSGANVLTF.

CDR3 DNA sequence: TGTGCCAGCAGCCAAGGGCGGGGGTCTTACAATGAGCAGTTCTTC. This translates into CASSQGRGSYNEQFF. The V and J genes are TRBV3-1 and TRBJ2-1; 7 bases fit TRBD2. Germline V lookup: CDR1 LGHDT, CDR2 YNNKEL (reference sequence). V lost 1 base, J lost 4 bases, and 4 bases stayed unmatched. CDR3 length equals 15 residues.

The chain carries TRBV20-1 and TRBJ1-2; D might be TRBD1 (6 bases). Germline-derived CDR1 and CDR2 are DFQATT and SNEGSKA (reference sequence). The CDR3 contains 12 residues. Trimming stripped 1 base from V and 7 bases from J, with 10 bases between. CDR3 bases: TGCAGTGCTAGAGGGCCGGGGGCTGGCTACACCTTC. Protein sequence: CSARGPGAGYTF.

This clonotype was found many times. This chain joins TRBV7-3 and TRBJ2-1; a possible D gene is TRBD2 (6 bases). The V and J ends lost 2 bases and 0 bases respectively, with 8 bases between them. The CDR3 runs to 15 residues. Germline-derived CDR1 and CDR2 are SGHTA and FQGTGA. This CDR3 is CASSLFGGSYNEQFF. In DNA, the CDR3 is TGTGCCAGCAGCTTATTCGGGGGCTCCTACAATGAGCAGTTCTTC.

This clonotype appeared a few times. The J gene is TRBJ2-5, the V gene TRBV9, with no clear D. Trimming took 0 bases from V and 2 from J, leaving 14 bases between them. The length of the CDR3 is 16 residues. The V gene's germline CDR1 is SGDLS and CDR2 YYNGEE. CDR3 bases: TGTGCCAGCAGCGTAGCTGAAAGGGCCCCACAAGAGACCCAGTACTTC. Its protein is CASSVAERAPQETQYF.

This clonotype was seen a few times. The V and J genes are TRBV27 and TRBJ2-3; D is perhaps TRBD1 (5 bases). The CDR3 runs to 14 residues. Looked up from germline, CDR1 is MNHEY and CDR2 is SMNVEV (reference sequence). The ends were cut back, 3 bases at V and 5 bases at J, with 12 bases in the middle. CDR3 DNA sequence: TGTGCCAGCAGTTTTTCAGGGATTGAAGATACGCAGTATTTT. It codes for CASSFSGIEDTQYF.

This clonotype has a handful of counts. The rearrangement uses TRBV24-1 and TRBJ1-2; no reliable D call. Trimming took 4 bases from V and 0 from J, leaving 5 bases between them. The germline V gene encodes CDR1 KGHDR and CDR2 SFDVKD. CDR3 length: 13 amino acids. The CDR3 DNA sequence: TGTGCCACCAGTGACAAGACTAACTATGGCTACACCTTC. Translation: CATSDKTNYGYTF.

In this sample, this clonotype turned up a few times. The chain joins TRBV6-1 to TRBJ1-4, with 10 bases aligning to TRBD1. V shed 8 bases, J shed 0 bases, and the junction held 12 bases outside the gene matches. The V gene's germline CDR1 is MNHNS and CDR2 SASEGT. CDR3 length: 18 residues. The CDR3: CASGPGQGSGSTNEKLFF. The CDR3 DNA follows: TGTGCCAGCGGCCCGGGACAGGGGTCCGGATCAACTAATGAAAAACTGTTTTTT.